This T cell receptor (beta chain) was captured in a study of post-analysis software for immune sequencing data. Study context: Relapsing-remitting, secondary progressive and progressive-relapsing forms of multiple sclerosis all featured among disease courses.

Built from TCR beta cDNA, the libraries had unique molecular identifiers in them. A few hundred thousand cDNA molecules came from around 1 to 9.1 million T cells. A single record per CDR3 protein comes from TCRdb applying MiXCR to the PCR reads. The sample holds about 460,000 distinct CDR3 sequences, roughly 45% seen once. This clonotype was seen a handful of times. As yet, its antigen is unknown. The V and J ends lost 6 bases and 4 bases, in that order; junction bases with no gene match: 9. Germline CDR1 and CDR2: MNHEY and SVGAGI. CDR3 length: 14 residues. General observations from the study: Strong co-clustering by F measure linked samples that shared a preparation batch. Multiple sclerosis was associated with a significant reduction in normalized Chao1 diversity relative to controls. Five TRBV segments were significantly more frequent in patients than in controls. TRBV5-6, TRBV5-1 and TRBV20-1 were among these segments.

The sequenced sample consisted of blood. This chain joins TRBV6-5 and TRBJ2-7, with 7 bases identical to TRBD2. The sequence came from a girl aged 5-17 years with multiple sclerosis. CDR3 nucleotide sequence: TGTGCCAGCAGCATAGTGGGGAGGGAGTACGAGCAGTACTTC. As protein: CASSIVGREYEQYF.